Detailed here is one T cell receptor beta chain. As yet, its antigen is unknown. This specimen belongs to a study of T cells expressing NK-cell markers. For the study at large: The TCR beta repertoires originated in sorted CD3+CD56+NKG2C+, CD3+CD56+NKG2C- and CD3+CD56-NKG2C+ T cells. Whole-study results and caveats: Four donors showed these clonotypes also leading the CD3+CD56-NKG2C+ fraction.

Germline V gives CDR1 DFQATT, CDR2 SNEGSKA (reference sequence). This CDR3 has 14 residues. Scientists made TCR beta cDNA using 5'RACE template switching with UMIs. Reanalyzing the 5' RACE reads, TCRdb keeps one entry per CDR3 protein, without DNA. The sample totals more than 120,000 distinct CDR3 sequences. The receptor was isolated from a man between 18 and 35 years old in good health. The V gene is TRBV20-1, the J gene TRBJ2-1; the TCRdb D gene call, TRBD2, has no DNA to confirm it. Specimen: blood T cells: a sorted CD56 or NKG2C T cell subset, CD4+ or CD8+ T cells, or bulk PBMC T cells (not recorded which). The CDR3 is CSARDWEPGNEQFF.